The TCR beta chain under discussion was sequenced for a study of blood T cells in healthy people across ages. For the second PCR, which ran for roughly 6 to 12 cycles, a sample-barcoded 5' primer and a J-beta primer mix were used. TCRdb re-derived calls from the 5' RACE reads in MiXCR, one entry per CDR3 protein. The sample shows 870,000 or so distinct CDR3 sequences, around 30% of them seen only once. The germline gives CDR1 SGHRS, CDR2 YFSETQ. Trimming shortened V by 4 bases and J by 4 bases, and 17 bases separated the two germline ends. There are 16 residues in the CDR3. To note about this clonotype: One base away lies a much larger clone, so this may be a sequencing read error.

Material for sequencing was blood. The clonotype comes from a woman at least 80 years old in good health. The chain combines TRBV5-1 with TRBJ2-2, with a possible D match to TRBD1 (6 bases). Here the CDR3 DNA reads TGCGCCAGCAGCCGACAGGAAAAAAAGGCCACCGGGGAGCTGTTTTTT. This sequence encodes CASSRQEKKATGELFF. Filled out from reference TRBV5-1 and TRBJ2-2, the complete variable domain reads KAGVTQTPRYLIKTRGQQVTLSCSPISGHRSVSWYQQTPGQGLQFLFEYFSETQRNKGNFPGRFSGRQFSNSRSEMNVSTLELGDSALYLCASSRQEKKATGELFFGEGSRLTVL.